This T cell receptor (beta chain) was identified in a study of neurological immune-mediated disorders. Study results and caveats: CDR3 amino acid sequences of expanded clones were not shared across subjects, a result suggesting private repertoires in all groups.

Specified time point: technical triplicate 2. Synthesis of cDNA was carried out by template-switch 5'RACE. The reaction used 10-nucleotide random UMIs. TCRdb fed the 5' RACE reads into MiXCR, producing one record per CDR3 protein. The data show 30,000 or so distinct CDR3 sequences, about an eighth seen once. CDR1 is MDHEN and CDR2 is SYDVKM in the germline V gene. This CDR3 is built from 16 residues. Germline trimming cut 5 bases from V and 17 bases from J; bases unmatched to any gene: 15. Remarks on this clonotype: Its antigen is still unknown.

The sequenced sample was CD4+ T cells from blood. The genes are TRBV28 and TRBJ2-2, with 15 bases fitting TRBD2. The clonotype originates from a female donor with HTLV-1-associated myelopathy (HAM/TSP). The DNA for the CDR3 is TGTGCCAGCAGTCCTCCGGGACTAGCGGGAGGCCGGGAGATATTTTTT. As protein: CASSPPGLAGGREIFF.